Listed below are T cell receptor beta chains from one sample, sequenced in a study. MiXCR was run by TCRdb on the reads, yielding one entry per CDR3 protein. The table shows 12,000 to 15,000 distinct CDR3 sequences, with around 34% occurring only once. The sequencing sample was made of blood. These receptors originate from a human donor. Both conserved end residues are part of each CDR3. Each record gives: V gene, J gene, clone size, D gene, CDR3 DNA, CDR3 protein. D genes are given only for firm matches. Clone size is shown for a subset of rows, as once, few, many or a class of expanded clone.

V: TRBV30; J: TRBJ1-6; size: once; D: TRBD1; DNA: TGTGCCGGACAGGGCCCTTATTCACCCCTCCACTTT; CDR3: CAGQGPYSPLHF
V: TRBV30; J: TRBJ2-3; size: many; D: TRBD2; DNA: TGTGCCTTCGAGCTTCGACTAGCGGGAGTAGTAGATACGCAGTATTTT; CDR3: CAFELRLAGVVDTQYF
V: TRBV18; J: TRBJ1-2; size: many; D: .; DNA: TGTGCCAGCTCACCACCGACGGTAGGAGCTAACTATGGCTACACCTTC; CDR3: CASSPPTVGANYGYTF
V: TRBV23-1; J: TRBJ2-2; size: once; D: .; DNA: TGCGCCAGCAGTTCGATAAGCGGGCCGCCGAGGGAGCTGTTTTTT; CDR3: CASSSISGPPRELFF
V: TRBV20-1; J: TRBJ1-6; size: many; D: TRBD1; DNA: TGCAGTGCTAGAGATCAACGCCACAGGGGTCTGGATTCACCCCTCCACTTT; CDR3: CSARDQRHRGLDSPLHF
V: TRBV4-2; J: TRBJ2-1; size: many; D: .; DNA: TGTGCCAGCAGCCAAGATCGAACAGGTATCAATGAGCAGTTCTTC; CDR3: CASSQDRTGINEQFF
V: TRBV4-2; J: TRBJ2-1; size: .; D: TRBD2; DNA: TGTGCCAGCAGCCAAGATGTCCTAGCGGGACACTATGGAAGCTCCCACAATGAGCAGTTCTTC; CDR3: CASSQDVLAGHYGSSHNEQFF
V: TRBV5-1; J: TRBJ2-1; size: many; D: TRBD2; DNA: TGCGCCAGCAGCAAAGGGACTAGCGGGAGTCGCGGGAATGAGCAGTTCTTC; CDR3: CASSKGTSGSRGNEQFF
V: TRBV18; J: TRBJ1-4; size: once; D: .; DNA: TGTGCCAGCTCACCCCAGACAAAGAATGAAAAACTGTTTTTT; CDR3: CASSPQTKNEKLFF
V: TRBV4-3; J: TRBJ1-2; size: medium-sized; D: .; DNA: TGCGCCAGCAGCCAAGAGTTCCGGGACACATGGGGCTACACCTTC; CDR3: CASSQEFRDTWGYTF
V: TRBV18; J: TRBJ2-7; size: many; D: TRBD2; DNA: TGTGCCAGCTCACCACTCGGGCTAGCGGGCTCCTACGAGCAGTACTTC; CDR3: CASSPLGLAGSYEQYF
V: TRBV11-2; J: TRBJ2-7; size: .; D: .; DNA: TGTGCCAGCAGCTTAGAGGGGGACGGACTAACCTACGAGCAGTACTTC; CDR3: CASSLEGDGLTYEQYF
V: TRBV18; J: TRBJ2-7; size: .; D: .; DNA: TGTGCCAGCTCCCGGGGGGCCTCCTACGAGCAGTACTTC; CDR3: CASSRGASYEQYF
V: TRBV7-3; J: TRBJ2-1; size: few; D: TRBD1; DNA: TGTGCCAGCAGCCTCGGGACGGGGACAGGTGATTACAATGAGCAGTTCTTC; CDR3: CASSLGTGTGDYNEQFF
V: TRBV18; J: TRBJ1-5; size: medium-sized; D: .; DNA: TGTGCCAGCTCACCATACGGACAGCGGGATCAGCCCCAGCATTTT; CDR3: CASSPYGQRDQPQHF
V: TRBV4-2; J: TRBJ1-1; size: few; D: .; DNA: TGTGCCAGTAGTGGCACCCGGACAGAAATGAACACTGAAGCTTTCTTT; CDR3: CASSGTRTEMNTEAFF
V: TRBV4-3; J: TRBJ2-5; size: medium-sized; D: .; DNA: TGCGCCAGCAGCCCATACGGGGGGCAGGGAGAGACCCAGTACTTC; CDR3: CASSPYGGQGETQYF
V: TRBV15; J: TRBJ2-6; size: .; D: .; DNA: TGTGCCACCAGCAGAGTCCCCGGGCTGTGCTCTGGGGCCAACGTCCTGACTTTC; CDR3: CATSRVPGLCSGANVLTF
V: TRBV5-1; J: TRBJ2-3; size: many; D: .; DNA: TGCGCCAGCAGGTCTAGCGAGAGCACAGATACGCAGTATTTT; CDR3: CASRSSESTDTQYF
V: TRBV4-1; J: TRBJ1-1; size: .; D: .; DNA: TGCGCCAGCAGCCTCCTCTCAGGGAGTAGTACTGAAGCTTTCTTT; CDR3: CASSLLSGSSTEAFF
V: TRBV4-3; J: TRBJ2-5; size: few; D: TRBD2; DNA: TGCGCCAGCAGCCTCGGACTAGCGGGAGAAAGAGAGACCCAGTACTTC; CDR3: CASSLGLAGERETQYF
V: TRBV19; J: TRBJ2-1; size: many; D: TRBD2; DNA: TGTGCCACCTCAACTAGCGGGAGGAGTATTGAGCAGTTCTTC; CDR3: CATSTSGRSIEQFF
V: TRBV20-1; J: TRBJ2-7; size: .; D: .; DNA: TGCAGTGCCAGCTCATCCAGGGAGGTATACGAGCAGTACTTC; CDR3: CSASSSREVYEQYF
V: TRBV18; J: TRBJ2-1; size: medium-sized; D: .; DNA: TGTGCCAGCTCAATGCTTAGAGATGAGCAGTTCTTC; CDR3: CASSMLRDEQFF
V: TRBV5-1; J: TRBJ2-3; size: many; D: .; DNA: TGCGCCAGCAGGACGGACCCGGGACATTCTAGCACAGATACGCAGTATTTT; CDR3: CASRTDPGHSSTDTQYF
V: TRBV19; J: TRBJ2-2; size: many; D: .; DNA: TGTGCCAGTAGAATACCGGGACAAGTAAAAGCCGGGGAGCTGTTTTTT; CDR3: CASRIPGQVKAGELFF
V: TRBV18; J: TRBJ1-2; size: .; D: .; DNA: TGTGCCAGCTCACCTAAACAGGGCTCGAACCATGGCTACACCTTC; CDR3: CASSPKQGSNHGYTF
V: TRBV14; J: TRBJ2-7; size: many; D: .; DNA: TGTGCCAGCAGCCTCCCTTTTGGGACGGGCCGCTACGAGCAGTACTTC; CDR3: CASSLPFGTGRYEQYF
V: TRBV4-3; J: TRBJ1-3; size: few; D: .; DNA: TGCGCCAGCAGCCAAGAGAACAGTCTAGGATACACCATATATTTT; CDR3: CASSQENSLGYTIYF
V: TRBV4-3; J: TRBJ2-2; size: many; D: .; DNA: TGCGCCAGCAGCCAAGGGTATGGGGAAGGCGGGGAGCTGTTTTTT; CDR3: CASSQGYGEGGELFF
V: TRBV4-2; J: TRBJ1-4; size: .; D: .; DNA: TGTGCCAGCAGCCAAGTGGGACTAGCGGGAGGCATTGAAAAACTGTTTTTT; CDR3: CASSQVGLAGGIEKLFF
V: TRBV11-2; J: TRBJ1-3; size: .; D: TRBD1; DNA: TGTGCCAGCAGCCAGGGACAGGGGGCGGGAGGAAACACCATATATTTT; CDR3: CASSQGQGAGGNTIYF
V: TRBV4-2; J: TRBJ2-1; size: .; D: .; DNA: TGTGCCAGCAGCCAAGACGGGCTAGCCTACAATGAGCAGTTCTTC; CDR3: CASSQDGLAYNEQFF
V: TRBV4-1; J: TRBJ1-2; size: .; D: TRBD1; DNA: TGCGCCAGCAGCCTACTTATACAGGGGGCCGAGGGAGGTGGCTACACCTTC; CDR3: CASSLLIQGAEGGGYTF
V: TRBV4-3; J: TRBJ2-7; size: many; D: .; DNA: TGCGCCAGCAGCCAAGAATTTGGCTCCAAATACGAGCAGTACTTC; CDR3: CASSQEFGSKYEQYF
V: TRBV30; J: TRBJ2-3; size: few; D: .; DNA: TGTGCCTGGAGTAAGGGGGGATCAGATACGCAGTATTTT; CDR3: CAWSKGGSDTQYF
V: TRBV4-3; J: TRBJ1-2; size: few; D: .; DNA: TGCGCCAGCAGCCAAGACGCCCGGGCCGGCTATGGCTACACCTTC; CDR3: CASSQDARAGYGYTF
V: TRBV4-3; J: TRBJ2-3; size: few; D: .; DNA: TGCGCCAGCAGCCCGAGGGGGGATAAAGAAGATACGCAGTATTTT; CDR3: CASSPRGDKEDTQYF
V: TRBV20-1; J: TRBJ2-5; size: medium-sized; D: TRBD1; DNA: TGCAGTGCTTTTCGGACAGGGTTGAGGGAGACCCAGTACTTC; CDR3: CSAFRTGLRETQYF
V: TRBV29-1; J: TRBJ1-3; size: medium-sized; D: .; DNA: TGCAGCGCACTCCGGGATCCGGGAGGTGGAAACACCATATATTTT; CDR3: CSALRDPGGGNTIYF
V: TRBV28; J: TRBJ2-7; size: many; D: .; DNA: TGTGCCAGCAGTGATCCGGGACCCTCCTACGAGCAGTACTTC; CDR3: CASSDPGPSYEQYF